The clone carrying this TCR beta chain was detected a few times. Its antigen remains unidentified. The data originate from a study of OX40 agonist ivuxolimab in advanced cancers. Study details: At doses from 0.01 to 10 mg/kg, patients were given intravenous ivuxolimab every 2 weeks.

General study results and limits: The average count of expanded clones was higher among CD8+ T cells than among CD4+. At doses 0.1 to 3.0 mg/kg, CD4+ and CD8+ clones expanded.

Collection of blood occurred at baseline, at cycle 4 day 1, and at cycle 7 day 1. V was trimmed by 3 bases and J by 1 base, leaving 9 bases between them. CDR3 length: 14 amino acids. Germline V gene data show CDR1 as MGHRA and CDR2 as YSYEKL. Sequencing used immunoSEQ multiplex PCR; TCRdb keeps in-frame clones, though not all of them. The top ten clones hold 0.5% to 0.55% of a sample with 65,000 to 90,000 clones, approximately 85% of them seen once. The rearrangement joins TRBV4-1 to TRBJ1-1; no reliable D call. The TCR sequence derives from an adult with an advanced solid tumor such as melanoma, head and neck, liver or kidney cancer. Sample: CD4+ or CD8+ T cells sorted from blood, taken in a trial of the OX40 agonist ivuxolimab. In DNA, the CDR3 is TGCGCCAGCAGCCATGGAAGGGAGAACACTGAAGCTTTCTTT. It is translated as CASSHGRENTEAFF.